This record concerns one T cell receptor (beta chain) sequence. Its cognate antigen is unknown. This CDR3 region has 12 residues. The germline V and J ends were trimmed by 4 bases and 4 bases, with 7 bases remaining between them. The data originate from a study of blood T cells in healthy people across ages. Sample-barcoded 5' priming and a J-beta primer mix drove a second PCR of roughly 6 to 12 cycles. TCRdb called the 5' RACE reads again in MiXCR, with one record for every CDR3 protein. This table holds roughly 1,500,000 distinct CDR3 sequences, 35% to 45% found once. Study conclusions and caveats: Versus aged donors, long-lived donors had higher diversity and more naive CD4+ cells.

The specimen was blood. This chain links TRBV12-3 or TRBV12-4 with TRBJ1-1; D gene uncertain. This sequence originates from a woman between 18 and 30 years old in good health. CDR3 amino acids: CASSSVFTEAFF. The CDR3 DNA reads as TGTGCCAGCAGTTCAGTGTTCACTGAAGCTTTCTTT.